These 7 T cell receptor beta chains were sequenced from one sample in a study of identical twins. TCRdb re-called the 5' RACE reads with MiXCR, one entry per CDR3 protein. In the table there are roughly 480,000 distinct CDR3 sequences, around 24% of which are singletons. These data also featured in a second study, about T cells expressing NK-cell markers.

The sample taken for sequencing was CD4+ T cells sorted from blood. These receptors were collected from a woman aged 18-35 years in good health.

This clonotype was detected only a few times. The chain carries TRBV11-2 and TRBJ2-2, with D possibly matching TRBD1 (5 bases). V shed 2 bases and J shed 1 base, with 8 bases lying between them. Per germline, CDR1 SGHAT and CDR2 FQNNGV. The length of the CDR3 is 15 residues. The chain's CDR3 is CASSLFRENTGELFF. DNA of the CDR3: TGTGCCAGCAGCTTATTCAGGGAGAACACCGGGGAGCTGTTTTTT.

V and J are TRBV20-1 and TRBJ2-5; 12 bases map to TRBD2. CDR3 length: 14 residues. Trimming at V came to 6 bases and at J to 5 bases, leaving 7 bases not matched to a gene. In germline, CDR1 is DFQATT, CDR2 SNEGSKA (reference sequence). CDR3 nucleotide sequence: TGCAGTGCGGGTCTAGCGGGGGGGGCGGAGACCCAGTACTTC. Residues: CSAGLAGGAETQYF.

In DNA form, the CDR3 reads TGTGCCAGCAGCAAAGGACTAGCGGGAGGGTATGAGCAGTTCTTC. Its translation is CASSKGLAGGYEQFF. The gene calls are TRBV2 and TRBJ2-1, with TRBD2 identical over 15 bases. This CDR3 spans 15 amino acids. V was pared by 6 bases and J by 8 bases, with 5 bases of the junction left unmatched. Germline-derived CDR1 and CDR2 are SNHLY and FYNNEI.

CDR3 DNA sequence: TGTGCCAGCAGGCGGCCAGGGGTGAACACCGGGGAGCTGTTTTTT. It specifies CASRRPGVNTGELFF. The chain joins TRBV11-2 to TRBJ2-2; possibly TRBD1 for D (6 bases). Trimming stripped 6 bases from V and 1 base from J, with 12 bases between. The CDR3 consists of 15 residues. Germline V gene sequence: CDR1 SGHAT, CDR2 FQNNGV.

This clonotype was detected a few times. The J gene is TRBJ2-2, the V gene TRBV4-1; D gene unclear. V was trimmed by 1 base and J by 6 bases, leaving 15 bases between them. This CDR3 comprises 16 residues. CDR1 and CDR2 (germline): MGHRA, YSYEKL. The CDR3 loop reads CASSQGKLVNAGELFF. The CDR3 DNA sequence: TGCGCCAGCAGCCAAGGAAAATTGGTTAACGCCGGGGAGCTGTTTTTT.

This clonotype was observed many times. V gene TRBV20-1 combines with J gene TRBJ2-7; TRBD2 agrees at 8 bases. Trimming took 0 bases from V and 4 from J; bases not matched to a gene: 14. Germline V gene sequence: CDR1 DFQATT, CDR2 SNEGSKA (reference sequence). CDR3 length equals 17 residues. Written as DNA, the CDR3 is TGCAGTGCTAGAGATCTACCCCCGGGAGGGGGAGGGTACGAGCAGTACTTC. Protein: CSARDLPPGGGGYEQYF.

The V gene is TRBV6-5, the J gene TRBJ2-2, with TRBD2 as a possible D gene (5 bases). CDR3 size: 15 residues. With 1 base removed from V and 2 bases from J, the gap between germline ends came to 8 bases. CDR1 MNHEY and CDR2 SVGAGI come from the germline V gene. CDR3 protein: CASSYFGLNTGELFF. The CDR3 bases are TGTGCCAGCAGTTACTTTGGACTCAACACCGGGGAGCTGTTTTTT.